One and the same sample provided the 11 T cell receptor beta chains below, sequenced in a study of T cells in women clearing cervical HPV infection. The repertoire was sequenced with immunoSEQ multiplex PCR; TCRdb's copy has only in-frame clones and lacks some. The listing contains approximately 31,000 clones. Sequenced sample: blood buffy coat. These receptors were taken from a woman aged 18-70 years with a cervical HPV16 infection that either progressed to CIN3+ or cleared (not recorded which).

Details on this clone: The CDR3 is cut off 3 residues early in the read; its end comes from the germline J gene. This chain uses TRBV10-3 with TRBJ2-7; the D is unclear. This CDR3 is built from 14 residues. The germline CDR1 and CDR2 sequences are ENHRY and SYGVKD. Trimming stripped 0 bases from V and 4 bases from J, with 10 bases between. The part of the CDR3 DNA that was read is TGTGCCATCAGTGAGTCGCTAGTAGCTTACGAG. Translation: CAISESLVAYE. The full CDR3 is CAISESLVAYEQYF.

Worth noting for this clone: One junction end disagrees with the germline gene, perhaps due to a read error. The missing CDR3 end, 3 residues past where the read stops, is filled in from the germline J gene. The chain joins TRBV4-2 to TRBJ2-7; a possible D gene is TRBD1 (5 bases). Germline assignment: CDR1 LGHNA and CDR2 YNFKEQ. The length of the CDR3 is 15 residues. CDR3 protein: CASSQDWTPFYEQYF. The covered CDR3 bases are TGCGCCAGCAGCCAAGACTGGACACCTTTCTACGAG.

A word on this clone: The read gets to within 3 residues of the CDR3 end, and the germline J gene fills in the rest. The J gene is TRBJ1-1, the V gene TRBV7-3, with D perhaps matching TRBD1 (5 bases). Germline-derived CDR1 and CDR2 are SGHTA and FQGTGA. The CDR3 runs to 14 residues. The covered CDR3 bases are TGTGCCAGCAGCTTATGGGGAAGGGGAACAGAA. Translating gives CASSLWGRGTE. The whole CDR3 reads CASSLWGRGTEAFF. The variable domain in full, completed from reference TRBV7-3 and TRBJ1-1, reads GAGVSQTPSNKVTEKGKYVELRCDPISGHTALYWYRQSLGQGPEFLIYFQGTGAADDSGLPNDRFFAVRPEGSVSTLKIQRTERGDSAVYLCASSLWGRGTEAFFGQGTRLTVV.

As to this clone: The CDR3 is cut off 3 residues early in the read; its end comes from the germline J gene. The gene calls are TRBV18 and TRBJ1-4, with D possibly TRBD1 on 5 matching bases. In germline, CDR1 is KGHSH, CDR2 LQKENI. Trimming left V 3 bases short and J 7 bases short, with 12 bases between. This CDR3 is built from 14 residues. CDR3 DNA (partial): TGTGCCAGCTCACCGTCATGGGGGGGTGAAAAA. It encodes CASSPSWGGEK. In full, the CDR3 is CASSPSWGGEKLFF.

Points on this clone: The CDR3 end is not reached by the read, which stops 3 residues before it; the germline J gene fills it in. This chain uses TRBV6-1 with TRBJ2-5; the D gene is possibly TRBD2 (7 bases). The germline gives CDR1 MNHNS, CDR2 SASEGT. The CDR3 sequence is 15 residues long. Trimming took off 0 bases at V and 3 bases at J, with 11 bases between the two ends. Here the CDR3 reads CASSEAIGGEETQYF. CDR3 bases read: TGTGCCAGCAGTGAAGCGATAGGGGGGGAAGAGACC.

Notes on this clone: The sequenced fragment ends 3 residues before the CDR3 boundary, so the rest is inferred from the germline J gene. The chain links TRBV7-2 to TRBJ2-7; TRBD1 aligns across 9 bases. Trimming at V came to 4 bases and at J to 6 bases, leaving 7 bases not matched to a gene. The CDR3 covers 14 residues. Germline lookup yields CDR1 SGHTA and CDR2 FQGNSA. The CDR3 here is CASSSSGQGSEQYF. CDR3 DNA, as far as it was read: TGTGCCAGCAGCTCATCGGGACAGGGCTCCGAG.

About this clone itself: The read falls 3 residues short of the CDR3 end, and the missing part is taken from the germline J gene. This sequence joins TRBV19 and TRBJ1-2; weak D call: TRBD1 (5 bases). Germline CDR1 is LNHDA and CDR2 is SQIVND (reference sequence). This CDR3 is built from 14 residues. The CDR3 sequence is CASRKGTGGRGYTF. Incomplete CDR3 DNA: TGTGCCAGTAGAAAAGGGACCGGGGGACGAGGC.

As to this clone: The CDR3 end falls 3 residues outside the read, so it is completed with the germline J gene. The V call is TRBV12-3 or TRBV12-4, the J call TRBJ2-1, with 8 bases matching TRBD1. There are 13 residues in the CDR3. The V gene end was trimmed by 9 bases and the J gene end by 9 bases; junction bases not matched to a gene: 10. The CDR3 spells CASRGRGLGEQFF. The CDR3 bases that were read are TGTGCCAGTCGGGGCAGGGGGCTCGGTGAG.

A remark on this clone: The sequence runs out 3 residues before the end of the CDR3; the remainder is reconstructed from the germline J gene. This chain joins TRBV20-1 and TRBJ2-5; no clear D gene. The germline V gene has CDR1 DFQATT and CDR2 SNEGSKA (reference sequence). This CDR3 has 14 residues. V lost 3 bases, J lost 5 bases, and 16 bases lay in between. The CDR3 loop reads CSASYPMSRETQYF. The sequenced part of the CDR3 DNA is TGCAGTGCTAGCTATCCTATGAGCAGGGAGACC.

With regard to this clone: Coverage ceases 3 residues before the CDR3 finishes, and the germline J gene fills in the end. The chain combines TRBV19 with TRBJ2-7; D is unresolved. The CDR3 has 13 residues. V was clipped by 2 bases and J by 1 base, with 6 bases between them. The germline V gene has CDR1 LNHDA and CDR2 SQIVND (reference sequence). CDR3 DNA, as far as it was read: TGTGCCAGTAGTATAAAGACTTCCTACGAG. Encoded protein: CASSIKTSYE. The CDR3 reads in full as CASSIKTSYEQYF.

CDR3 DNA, as far as it was read: TGTGCCACCCTGAAAGGGGGAGCAGATACG. Amino acids: CATLKGGADT. The full CDR3 sequence reads CATLKGGADTQYF. The chain joins TRBV10-3 to TRBJ2-3, with D tentatively TRBD1 (6 bases). The CDR3 extends 3 residues past the end of the read, so its final part is completed from the germline J gene. Trimming took 10 bases from V and 4 from J, leaving 15 bases between them. CDR1 and CDR2 from the germline V gene are ENHRY and SYGVKD. The CDR3 length is 13 residues.